These 3 T cell receptor beta chains were sequenced from one sample in a study of T-cell memory formation after mild COVID-19 (dated by TCRdb to about 2021). The library relied on 5' RACE. The listed sequencing device is Illumina NovaSeq 6000. TCRdb reprocessing: public reads trimmed at Q25 with fastp, clones called with MiXCR, in-frame beta chains kept. Each CDR3 protein appears once, grouped with its most common genes and DNA. For this sample the table gives roughly 400,000 distinct CDR3 sequences, of which approximately 18% were detected only once. The biggest ten clones account for about 22% of the sample. The specimen was PBMCs or a T cell subset sorted from them (not recorded which). The receptors come from a man aged 18 to 29 who had mild COVID-19 (a few samples of this study predate the infection). The sample titles of this study are shuffled in the database, so cell type and time point are left out; the donor was told from shared clones.

This chain connects TRBV19 to TRBJ1-1, with no clear D. The CDR3 length is 15 residues. The V and J ends lost 4 bases and 1 base respectively, with 13 bases between them. The germline gives CDR1 LNHDA, CDR2 SQIVND (reference sequence). CDR3 in amino acids: CASSTAFFGNTEAFF. The DNA of the CDR3 is TGTGCCAGTAGTACAGCCTTTTTTGGGAACACTGAAGCTTTCTTT.

The rearrangement joins TRBV4-1 to TRBJ2-2; D is uncertain. The CDR3 totals 15 residues. Trimming shortened V by 1 base and J by 7 bases, and 13 bases separated the two germline ends. From germline, CDR1 is MGHRA and CDR2 YSYEKL. This CDR3 reads CASSQVPPLGGELFF. CDR3 in DNA: TGCGCCAGCAGCCAAGTTCCGCCGCTTGGCGGGGAGCTGTTTTTT.

In its sample, this clonotype was seen many times. This chain connects TRBV24-1 to TRBJ1-1; 8 positions match TRBD1. The CDR3 loop spans 13 amino acids. Losses at the gene ends were 7 bases for V and 4 bases for J; bases not matched to a gene: 4. Per the germline V gene, CDR1 is KGHDR and CDR2 is SFDVKD. CDR3 sequence: CATSGQGVTEAFF. CDR3 DNA sequence: TGTGCCACCAGCGGACAGGGAGTCACTGAAGCTTTCTTT.